The 10 T cell receptor beta chains given below trace back to one sample, sequenced in a study of T cells after yellow fever vaccination. Each CDR3 protein is one row after TCRdb ran MiXCR on the 5' RACE reads. The sample records 60,000 to 95,000 distinct CDR3 sequences, about 7.3% being singletons. The specimen comprised CD8+ T cells sorted from PBMCs, sampled around 10 days after the first yellow fever vaccination. The receptors stem from a man aged 18 to 29 who received the YFV17D yellow fever vaccine.

The rearrangement joins TRBV5-1 to TRBJ2-5; the D is unclear. This CDR3 is 14 amino acids long. The V end was cut by 4 bases, the J end by 1 base, with 11 bases between. Germline assignment: CDR1 SGHRS and CDR2 YFSETQ. The CDR3 loop reads CASSPIRLQETQYF. CDR3 DNA: TGCGCCAGCAGCCCAATACGGCTCCAAGAGACCCAGTACTTC.

J is TRBJ2-5 and V is TRBV20-1; D not certain. There are 13 residues in the CDR3. Germline lookup yields CDR1 DFQATT and CDR2 SNEGSKA (reference sequence). V dropped 2 bases and J dropped 1 base, with 8 bases sitting between them. CDR3 nucleotides: TGCAGTGCTAGAATAGCACTCCAAGAGACCCAGTACTTC. This sequence encodes CSARIALQETQYF.

This clonotype was recorded a few times. DNA for the CDR3: TGTGCCAGCAGTTTATTGTCGTCCGGGTACCATGGCTACACCTTC. Amino acid sequence: CASSLLSSGYHGYTF. This chain uses TRBV27 with TRBJ1-2, with unresolved D. Deletions cut 1 base from V and 6 bases from J, with 15 bases between. CDR3 length: 15 amino acids. CDR1 is MNHEY, CDR2 SMNVEV, per germline (reference sequence).

In its sample, this clonotype was seen many times. This chain uses TRBV12-3 or TRBV12-4 with TRBJ2-1; D possibly matches TRBD1 or TRBD2 (5 bases each). V lost 4 bases and J lost 6, with 22 bases in between. The CDR3 is 17 amino acids. CDR3 amino acids: CASSSFSRGIRGNEQFF. CDR3 nucleotides: TGTGCCAGCAGTTCCTTCAGCCGGGGCATCCGCGGCAATGAGCAGTTCTTC.

This clonotype was detected ten times or more. The V and J genes are TRBV28 and TRBJ1-2; maybe TRBD1 (6 bases). Germline V gene data show CDR1 as MDHEN and CDR2 as SYDVKM. The CDR3 totals 11 residues. The CDR3 nucleotides are TGTGCTGAAGGGACATCTGGTGGCTACACCTTC. Translation gives CAEGTSGGYTF.

The V call is TRBV7-9, the J call TRBJ2-3; D call uncertain. Germline V gene data show CDR1 as SEHNR and CDR2 as FQNEAQ (reference sequence). Trimming took off 3 bases at V and 4 bases at J, with 17 bases between the two ends. The CDR3 covers 16 residues. The CDR3 nucleotides read TGTGCCAGCAGCTTGCCGAGAGCTTACGTAGCAGATACGCAGTATTTT. It is translated as CASSLPRAYVADTQYF.

This clonotype was counted ten times or more. The chain is built from TRBV7-6 and TRBJ2-1; D gene uncertain. Trimming removed 1 base at V and 0 bases at J, with 4 bases between. Germline CDR1 SGHVS, CDR2 FNYEAQ. The CDR3 runs 14 residues. The CDR3 is CASSLGSSYNEQFF. The CDR3 bases are TGTGCCAGCAGCTTAGGGAGCTCCTACAATGAGCAGTTCTTC.

This clonotype was recorded many times. The gene calls are TRBV15 and TRBJ2-7; TRBD2 might be the D (5 bases). The CDR3 has 16 amino acids. In germline, CDR1 is LNHNV, CDR2 YYDKDF (reference sequence). V lost 5 bases and J lost 4, with 21 bases in between. As DNA, the CDR3 is TGTGCCACCAGCGAAGGCCGGGGAGCAGGAACGTACGAGCAGTACGTC. This encodes CATSEGRGAGTYEQYV.

J is TRBJ1-2 and V is TRBV6-5, with 7 bases lining up with TRBD1. From germline, CDR1 is MNHEY and CDR2 SVGAGI. The CDR3 is 15 residues long. The trim removed 5 bases at V and 3 bases at J, leaving 9 bases unmatched. In DNA form, the CDR3 reads TGTGCCAGCAGTACTTTGACAGGGTCGGACTATGGCTACACCTTC. Translating it yields CASSTLTGSDYGYTF.

Many counts were recorded for this clonotype. This sequence joins TRBV9 and TRBJ2-1; D is perhaps TRBD1 (5 bases). V was trimmed by 6 bases and J by 1 base, leaving 8 bases between them. Germline V gene lookup returns CDR1 SGDLS and CDR2 YYNGEE. This CDR3 comprises 13 residues. The CDR3 loop reads CASTAGSYNEQFF. CDR3 coding DNA: TGTGCCAGCACGGCAGGGTCCTACAATGAGCAGTTCTTC.